These 10 T cell receptor beta chains were all obtained from the same sample, sequenced in a study of Graves' ophthalmopathy and Graves' hyperthyroidism. The study amplified TCR beta CDR3 regions using RNA transcripts. HTBI primers primed a first-round RT-PCR, and a second-round multiplex PCR followed. TCRdb called the multiplex PCR reads again in MiXCR, with one record for every CDR3 protein. The sample carries about 400,000 distinct CDR3 sequences, around 17% recorded once. The sequenced sample consisted of peripheral blood. These receptor sequences come from a woman younger than 30 with Graves' ophthalmopathy.

This clonotype was counted ten times or more. V usage is TRBV28 and J usage is TRBJ2-7; 7 positions agree with TRBD2. With V trimmed by 2 bases and J by 4 bases, 11 bases remained unmatched. The CDR3 totals 16 residues. Germline-derived CDR1 and CDR2 are MDHEN and SYDVKM. CDR3: CASSLNEAGDRYEQYF. CDR3 sequence (DNA): TGTGCCAGCAGTTTAAATGAGGCGGGAGATAGATACGAGCAGTACTTC.

This clonotype occurred a few times. The chain uses TRBV2 and TRBJ1-2; D not resolved. The V end was cut by 11 bases, the J end by 2 bases, with 18 bases between. The length of the CDR3 is 14 residues. CDR1 and CDR2 (germline): SNHLY, FYNNEI. The DNA of the CDR3 is TGTGCCTGTTCAGGTTGGCTAACAAACTATGGCTACACCTTC. As protein: CACSGWLTNYGYTF. The variable domain in full, completed from reference TRBV2 and TRBJ1-2, reads EPEVTQTPSHQVTQMGQEVILRCVPISNHLYFYWYRQILGQKVEFLVSFYNNEISEKSEIFDDQFSVERPDGSNFTLKIRSTKLEDSAMYFCACSGWLTNYGYTFGSGTRLTVV.

This clonotype was counted only a few times. The rearrangement joins TRBV18 to TRBJ1-2; D possibly corresponds to TRBD1 (5 bases). The CDR3 spans 15 residues. Deletions cut 2 bases from V and 5 bases from J, with 15 bases between. Germline CDR1 and CDR2: KGHSH and LQKENI. CDR3 protein: CASSPSMDMQYGYTF. CDR3 sequence (DNA): TGTGCCAGCTCACCATCCATGGACATGCAATATGGCTACACCTTC.

The chain's CDR3 is CASSQQSGGGLETQYF. The DNA for the CDR3 is TGCGCCAGCAGCCAACAGAGCGGGGGGGGTTTAGAGACCCAGTACTTC. V and J are TRBV4-1 and TRBJ2-5; TRBD2 aligns across 10 bases. V lost 2 bases and J lost 4; bases outside the gene matches: 7. The CDR3 has 16 residues. The germline V gene encodes CDR1 MGHRA and CDR2 YSYEKL.

This clonotype was recorded many times. The chain links TRBV7-9 to TRBJ1-1; TRBD1 matches 7 bases. The CDR3 extends over 16 amino acids. Germline CDR1 is SEHNR and CDR2 is FQNEAQ (reference sequence). Trimming took 5 bases from V and 0 from J; bases not matched to a gene: 9. The chain's CDR3 is CASSPRGFLMNTEAFF. As DNA, the CDR3 is TGTGCCAGCAGCCCCAGGGGGTTCCTCATGAACACTGAAGCTTTCTTT.

This clonotype was detected only a few times. The J gene is TRBJ1-5, the V gene TRBV6-5; D uncertain. This CDR3 is 13 amino acids long. Trimming shortened V by 4 bases and J by 5 bases, and 9 bases separated the two germline ends. Germline V CDR1 and CDR2: MNHEY, SVGAGI. CDR3 residues: CASSLAPYQPQHF. The CDR3 region has the DNA TGTGCCAGCAGTTTAGCTCCGTATCAGCCCCAGCATTTT.

This clonotype came up many times. This rearrangement joins TRBV9 to TRBJ2-5, with D hard to call. The CDR3 consists of 14 residues. Per germline, CDR1 SGDLS and CDR2 YYNGEE. V was shortened by 0 bases and J by 7 bases, with 13 bases between the two germline ends. The CDR3 sequence: CASSVEPSSGTQYF. The CDR3 DNA reads as TGTGCCAGCAGCGTAGAGCCCTCCTCAGGGACCCAGTACTTC. The complete variable domain, with remaining parts taken from reference TRBV9 and TRBJ2-5, reads DSGVTQTPKHLITATGQRVTLRCSPRSGDLSVYWYQQSLDQGLQFLIQYYNGEERAKGNILERFSAQQFPDLHSELNLSSLELGDSALYFCASSVEPSSGTQYFGPGTRLLVL.

This clonotype came up a few times. V and J are TRBV27 and TRBJ2-2; 8 bases line up with TRBD1. Per the germline V gene, CDR1 is MNHEY and CDR2 is SMNVEV (reference sequence). The CDR3 has 17 residues. J gave up 1 base and V 1 base, and 5 bases lay outside the gene matches. The CDR3 bases are TGTGCCAGCAGTTTATGGGGCGGGACAGGGAACACCGGGGAGCTGTTTTTT. Translation gives CASSLWGGTGNTGELFF.

This clonotype was detected many times. This chain joins TRBV6-1 and TRBJ2-7, with a weak D call TRBD2 (6 bases). The CDR3 runs 13 residues. Germline assignment: CDR1 MNHNS and CDR2 SASEGT. Between the trimmed V and J ends, which lost 6 bases and 11 bases, there was a span of 20 bases. CDR3 residues: CASRDYLSRKEYF. The CDR3 region has the DNA TGTGCCAGCAGGGACTATCTATCGAGGAAGGAGTACTTC.

This clonotype was counted at least ten times. The V gene is TRBV6-1, the J gene TRBJ2-4; the D gene is possibly TRBD2 (6 bases). The V and J ends lost 6 bases and 0 bases respectively, with 9 bases between them. Germline loops: CDR1 MNHNS, CDR2 SASEGT. This CDR3 has 14 residues. The CDR3 sequence is CASRGGLAKNIQYF. For the CDR3, the DNA is TGTGCCAGCAGGGGAGGACTAGCCAAAAACATTCAGTACTTC.